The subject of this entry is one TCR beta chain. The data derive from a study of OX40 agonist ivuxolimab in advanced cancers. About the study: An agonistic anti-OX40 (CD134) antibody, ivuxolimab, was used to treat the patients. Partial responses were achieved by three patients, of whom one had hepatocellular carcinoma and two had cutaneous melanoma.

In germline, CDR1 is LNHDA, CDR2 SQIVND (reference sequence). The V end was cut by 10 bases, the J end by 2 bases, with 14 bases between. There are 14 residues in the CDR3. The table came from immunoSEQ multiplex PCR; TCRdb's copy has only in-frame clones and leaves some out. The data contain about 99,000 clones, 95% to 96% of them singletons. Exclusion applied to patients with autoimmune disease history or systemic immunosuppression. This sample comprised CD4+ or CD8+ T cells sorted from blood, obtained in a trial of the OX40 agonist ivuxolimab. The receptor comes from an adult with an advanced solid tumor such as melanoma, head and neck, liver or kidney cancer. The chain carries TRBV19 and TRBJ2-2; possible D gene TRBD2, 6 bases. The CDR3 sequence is CATAGGVNTGELFF. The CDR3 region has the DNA TGTGCCACCGCAGGAGGGGTTAACACCGGGGAGCTGTTTTTT.